Listed below are T cell receptor beta chains from one sample, sequenced in a study of control samples from healthy donors and cancer patients. Sequencing used immunoSEQ multiplex PCR; TCRdb keeps in-frame clones, though not all of them. The sample shows just over 150,000 clones, around 96% of them seen only once. Source material: blood. The receptor source for this set is a woman aged 40 to 50 in good health. Each CDR3 is given with its conserved first and last residue. A D gene is named only where the DNA matches it firmly.

j_gene: TRBJ1-1
d_gene: NA
v_gene: TRBV5-1
CDR3aa: CASSRRNTEAFF

j_gene: TRBJ2-2
d_gene: NA
v_gene: TRBV24-1
CDR3aa: CATSDPGGSSTGELFF

j_gene: TRBJ2-1
d_gene: NA
v_gene: TRBV5-1
CDR3aa: CASSLAGRAQYNEQFF

j_gene: TRBJ2-7
d_gene: TRBD2
v_gene: TRBV4-1
CDR3aa: CASSQGWGGRAYEQYF

j_gene: TRBJ2-7
d_gene: NA
v_gene: TRBV20-1
CDR3aa: CSARGATEQYF

j_gene: TRBJ1-1
d_gene: NA
v_gene: TRBV2
CDR3aa: CASNRGMETEAFF

j_gene: TRBJ1-5
d_gene: NA
v_gene: TRBV12-3/TRBV12-4
CDR3aa: CASSFSDGQPQHF

j_gene: TRBJ1-2
d_gene: TRBD1
v_gene: TRBV12-3/TRBV12-4
CDR3aa: CASSSGTDFGYTF

j_gene: TRBJ2-5
d_gene: TRBD1
v_gene: TRBV6-2/TRBV6-3
CDR3aa: CASSGQGGSSETQYF

j_gene: TRBJ2-1
d_gene: TRBD1
v_gene: TRBV29-1
CDR3aa: CSVAPGQGYNEQFF

j_gene: TRBJ1-2
d_gene: NA
v_gene: TRBV15
CDR3aa: CATSRGAFYGYTF

j_gene: TRBJ1-5
d_gene: NA
v_gene: TRBV7-2
CDR3aa: CASSPRQPQHF

j_gene: TRBJ1-5
d_gene: NA
v_gene: TRBV5-1
CDR3aa: CASSLAGDQPQHF

j_gene: TRBJ2-3
d_gene: NA
v_gene: TRBV10-1
CDR3aa: CATEDRSTDTQYF

j_gene: TRBJ2-1
d_gene: NA
v_gene: TRBV4-3
CDR3aa: CASSQSGRNEQFF

j_gene: TRBJ2-5
d_gene: NA
v_gene: TRBV21-1
CDR3aa: CASDWRGERETQYF

j_gene: TRBJ1-1
d_gene: NA
v_gene: TRBV19
CDR3aa: CASSIGGGRIMNTEAFF

j_gene: TRBJ2-3
d_gene: NA
v_gene: TRBV20-1
CDR3aa: CSARGDDTQYF

j_gene: TRBJ2-3
d_gene: TRBD2
v_gene: TRBV4-2
CDR3aa: CASSPTPGLAGGPASTDTQYF

j_gene: TRBJ2-3
d_gene: NA
v_gene: TRBV24-1
CDR3aa: CATSDLGQTDTQYF

j_gene: TRBJ2-3
d_gene: TRBD2
v_gene: TRBV5-1
CDR3aa: CASSGTSGGVNTQYF

j_gene: TRBJ1-5
d_gene: NA
v_gene: TRBV3-1/TRBV3-2
CDR3aa: CASSQTGGFYQPQHF

j_gene: TRBJ1-3
d_gene: NA
v_gene: TRBV11-2
CDR3aa: CASSLNRDSGNTIYF

j_gene: TRBJ2-1
d_gene: TRBD2
v_gene: TRBV6-2/TRBV6-3
CDR3aa: CASSLKRGLAGVSYNEQFF

j_gene: TRBJ2-1
d_gene: NA
v_gene: TRBV11-3
CDR3aa: CASSLFPPGLPSNEQFF

j_gene: TRBJ1-1
d_gene: TRBD1
v_gene: TRBV19
CDR3aa: CASSMDRTNTEAFF

j_gene: TRBJ2-1
d_gene: NA
v_gene: TRBV7-9
CDR3aa: CASGLTGLRATYNEQFF

j_gene: TRBJ1-5
d_gene: TRBD1
v_gene: TRBV7-2
CDR3aa: CASSLTDRAGQPQHF

j_gene: TRBJ2-5
d_gene: TRBD1
v_gene: TRBV5-4
CDR3aa: CASSPGQGNRETQYF

j_gene: TRBJ2-3
d_gene: NA
v_gene: TRBV4-1
CDR3aa: CASSQDPRADTQYF

j_gene: TRBJ1-3
d_gene: NA
v_gene: TRBV24-1
CDR3aa: CATLLTRGLLDSGNTIYF

j_gene: TRBJ2-7
d_gene: NA
v_gene: TRBV6-2/TRBV6-3
CDR3aa: CASSPSSYEQYF

j_gene: TRBJ1-2
d_gene: NA
v_gene: TRBV11-2
CDR3aa: CASSSSGGIRYGYTF

j_gene: TRBJ2-5
d_gene: TRBD1
v_gene: TRBV6-1
CDR3aa: CASSDPGTGWSETQYF

j_gene: TRBJ2-5
d_gene: TRBD2
v_gene: TRBV5-4
CDR3aa: CASSRRFGLAGGSPQETQYF

j_gene: TRBJ2-3
d_gene: NA
v_gene: TRBV18
CDR3aa: CASSPRQALLTDTQYF

j_gene: TRBJ1-2
d_gene: NA
v_gene: TRBV29-1
CDR3aa: CSDRWTADYGYTF